This is a list of T cell receptor beta chains from one sample in a study of T cells expressing NK-cell markers. Using the 5' RACE reads, TCRdb records one entry per CDR3 protein without DNA. The repertoire shows 4,000 to 6,500 distinct CDR3 sequences; the top ten hold roughly 14%. Sequenced input: blood T cells: a sorted CD56 or NKG2C T cell subset, CD4+ or CD8+ T cells, or bulk PBMC T cells (not recorded which). The receptor set was obtained from a man aged 18 to 29 in good health. CDR3s include the opening cysteine and the closing phenylalanine or tryptophan. Not every row has a clone size; where given, it reads once, few, many or a size class.

J gene: TRBJ1-5
V gene: TRBV7-2
clone size: NA
CDR3 length: 12
CDR3 protein: CASSTPNQPQHF

J gene: TRBJ2-7
V gene: TRBV7-9
clone size: medium-sized
CDR3 length: 13
CDR3 protein: CASSLDRAYEQYF

J gene: TRBJ2-1
V gene: TRBV10-3
clone size: medium-sized
CDR3 length: 13
CDR3 protein: CAISESNRGTEFF

J gene: TRBJ2-1
V gene: TRBV7-2
clone size: medium-sized
CDR3 length: 17
CDR3 protein: CASSLALGRASYNEQFF

J gene: TRBJ2-1
V gene: TRBV7-7
clone size: medium-sized
CDR3 length: 14
CDR3 protein: CASSSLAGGNEQFF

J gene: TRBJ2-1
V gene: TRBV12-3/TRBV12-4
clone size: medium-sized
CDR3 length: 12
CDR3 protein: CASRGPRDRGFF

J gene: TRBJ2-1
V gene: TRBV20-1
clone size: medium-sized
CDR3 length: 14
CDR3 protein: CSVSVGASYNEQFF

J gene: TRBJ2-1
V gene: TRBV10-2
clone size: medium-sized
CDR3 length: 16
CDR3 protein: CASSERPEGQGAKQFF

J gene: TRBJ2-1
V gene: TRBV19
clone size: NA
CDR3 length: 18
CDR3 protein: CASSLRTSGSSPGNEQFF

J gene: TRBJ2-2
V gene: TRBV20-1
clone size: medium-sized
CDR3 length: 17
CDR3 protein: CSARDLRLAGSTGELFF

J gene: TRBJ2-1
V gene: TRBV6-5
clone size: medium-sized
CDR3 length: 14
CDR3 protein: CASSSSSSYNEQFF

J gene: TRBJ1-2
V gene: TRBV6-5
clone size: medium-sized
CDR3 length: 12
CDR3 protein: CASRSSTGGYTF

J gene: TRBJ2-1
V gene: TRBV18
clone size: medium-sized
CDR3 length: 15
CDR3 protein: CASSPPVASGPEQFF

J gene: TRBJ1-2
V gene: TRBV7-6
clone size: large
CDR3 length: 13
CDR3 protein: CASSLAESAGYTF

J gene: TRBJ2-1
V gene: TRBV20-1
clone size: medium-sized
CDR3 length: 15
CDR3 protein: CSAFKLVSVFNEQFF

J gene: TRBJ2-3
V gene: TRBV7-2
clone size: medium-sized
CDR3 length: 16
CDR3 protein: CASSLIADRGLDTQYF

J gene: TRBJ2-1
V gene: TRBV2
clone size: medium-sized
CDR3 length: 15
CDR3 protein: CASSSDRGLYNEQFF

J gene: TRBJ1-5
V gene: TRBV4-1
clone size: medium-sized
CDR3 length: 20
CDR3 protein: CASSQDLGLGASYSNQPQHF

J gene: TRBJ2-7
V gene: TRBV21-1
clone size: medium-sized
CDR3 length: 14
CDR3 protein: CASSPPETDYEQYF

J gene: TRBJ2-3
V gene: TRBV20-1
clone size: NA
CDR3 length: 15
CDR3 protein: CSAPPGRAWGNTQYF

J gene: TRBJ2-2
V gene: TRBV3-1
clone size: NA
CDR3 length: 16
CDR3 protein: CASSRGGSGRTGELFF

J gene: TRBJ2-5
V gene: TRBV4-3
clone size: NA
CDR3 length: 15
CDR3 protein: CASSQGGRGFETQYF

J gene: TRBJ2-3
V gene: TRBV19
clone size: NA
CDR3 length: 15
CDR3 protein: CASSTSGRLGDTQYF

J gene: TRBJ2-3
V gene: TRBV3-1
clone size: NA
CDR3 length: 14
CDR3 protein: CASRNEDGTHTQYF

J gene: TRBJ2-6
V gene: TRBV28
clone size: medium-sized
CDR3 length: 17
CDR3 protein: CASSGSHTASGANVLTF

J gene: TRBJ2-6
V gene: TRBV6-5
clone size: medium-sized
CDR3 length: 18
CDR3 protein: CASSPVRLAGGGANVLTF

J gene: TRBJ2-3
V gene: TRBV12-3/TRBV12-4
clone size: medium-sized
CDR3 length: 15
CDR3 protein: CASSLAGGGPDTQYF

J gene: TRBJ2-2
V gene: TRBV12-3/TRBV12-4
clone size: NA
CDR3 length: 14
CDR3 protein: CASSWTVNTGELFF

J gene: TRBJ2-7
V gene: TRBV9
clone size: medium-sized
CDR3 length: 15
CDR3 protein: CASSVAPGLTYEQYF

J gene: TRBJ2-5
V gene: TRBV24-1
clone size: NA
CDR3 length: 17
CDR3 protein: CATSDKSASGGGETQYF

J gene: TRBJ2-1
V gene: TRBV29-1
clone size: NA
CDR3 length: 14
CDR3 protein: CSARALLSYNEQFF

J gene: TRBJ1-1
V gene: TRBV19
clone size: NA
CDR3 length: 15
CDR3 protein: CASSISGFANTEAFF

J gene: TRBJ2-3
V gene: TRBV7-9
clone size: medium-sized
CDR3 length: 13
CDR3 protein: CASTPGGGDTQYF

J gene: TRBJ2-1
V gene: TRBV5-1
clone size: NA
CDR3 length: 15
CDR3 protein: CASSLVGQAHNEQFF

J gene: TRBJ2-2
V gene: TRBV20-1
clone size: medium-sized
CDR3 length: 11
CDR3 protein: CSARARDGLFF